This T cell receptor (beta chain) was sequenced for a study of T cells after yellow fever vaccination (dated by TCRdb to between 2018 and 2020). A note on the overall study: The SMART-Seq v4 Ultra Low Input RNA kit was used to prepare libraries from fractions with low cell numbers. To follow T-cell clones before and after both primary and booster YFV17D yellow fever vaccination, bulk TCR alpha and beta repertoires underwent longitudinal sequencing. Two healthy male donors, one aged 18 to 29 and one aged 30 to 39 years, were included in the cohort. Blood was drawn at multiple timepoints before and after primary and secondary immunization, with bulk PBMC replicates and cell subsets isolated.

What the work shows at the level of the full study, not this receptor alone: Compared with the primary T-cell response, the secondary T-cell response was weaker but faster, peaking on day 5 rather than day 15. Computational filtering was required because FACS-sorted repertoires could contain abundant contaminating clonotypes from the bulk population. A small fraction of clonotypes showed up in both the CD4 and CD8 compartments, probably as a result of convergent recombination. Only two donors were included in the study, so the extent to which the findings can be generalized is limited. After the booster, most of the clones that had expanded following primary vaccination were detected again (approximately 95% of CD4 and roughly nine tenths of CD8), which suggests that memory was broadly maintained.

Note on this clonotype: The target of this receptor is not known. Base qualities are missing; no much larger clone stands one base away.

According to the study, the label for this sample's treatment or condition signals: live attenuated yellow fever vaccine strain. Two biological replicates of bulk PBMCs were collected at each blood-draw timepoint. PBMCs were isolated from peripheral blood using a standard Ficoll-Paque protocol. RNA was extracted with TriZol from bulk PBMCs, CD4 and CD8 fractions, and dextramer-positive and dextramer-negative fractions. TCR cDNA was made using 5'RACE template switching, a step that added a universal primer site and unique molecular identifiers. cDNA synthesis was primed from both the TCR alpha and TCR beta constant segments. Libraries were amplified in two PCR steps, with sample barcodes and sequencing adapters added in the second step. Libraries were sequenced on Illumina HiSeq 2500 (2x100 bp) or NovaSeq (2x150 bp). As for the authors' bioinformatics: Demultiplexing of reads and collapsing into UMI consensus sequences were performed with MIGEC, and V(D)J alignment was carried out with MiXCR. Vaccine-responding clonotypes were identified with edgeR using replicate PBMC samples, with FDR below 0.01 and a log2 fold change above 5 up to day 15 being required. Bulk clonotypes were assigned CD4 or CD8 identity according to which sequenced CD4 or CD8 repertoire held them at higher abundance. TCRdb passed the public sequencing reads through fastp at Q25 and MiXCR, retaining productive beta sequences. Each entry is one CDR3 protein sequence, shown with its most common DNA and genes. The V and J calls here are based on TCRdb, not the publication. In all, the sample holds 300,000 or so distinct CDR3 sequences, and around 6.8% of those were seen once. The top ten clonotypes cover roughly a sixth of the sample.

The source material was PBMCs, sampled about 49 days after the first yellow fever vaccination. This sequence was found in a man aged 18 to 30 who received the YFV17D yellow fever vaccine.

The CDR3 sequence is CASSLRGTWGYTF. The bases read TGTGCCAGCAGCTTAAGGGGGACGTGGGGCTACACCTTC. The chain is assembled from TRBV7-2 and TRBJ1-2; the D gene is possibly TRBD1, with 6 bases matching. From the cysteine up to the phenylalanine, the CDR3 has a length of 13 residues. The DNA shown is the 39-base CDR3, in frame from base 1. Reading the germline V gene gives CDR1 SGHTA and CDR2 FQGNSA. A distance of 12 bases separates the germline ends of V and J, which lose 2 bases and 8 bases respectively.